The entry that follows covers one TCR beta chain sequence. The data are from a study of Graves' ophthalmopathy and Graves' hyperthyroidism. V dropped 5 bases and J dropped 6; count of bases not matched to a gene: 11. Germline V gene data show CDR1 as PRHDT and CDR2 as FYEKMQ (reference sequence). This CDR3 has 16 residues. Researchers took RNA transcripts and amplified TCR beta CDR3 regions from them. The first-round RT-PCR employed HTBI primers together with the Qiagen OneStep RT-PCR kit. A multiplex PCR was then performed as the second round. TCRdb re-called the multiplex PCR reads with MiXCR, one entry per CDR3 protein. This sample has 500,000 to 800,000 distinct CDR3 sequences, with 35% to 45% found just once.

The source of this sequence is an adult man with Graves' ophthalmopathy. The chain combines TRBV13 with TRBJ2-2; 8 positions match TRBD1. Sequenced material: peripheral blood. This CDR3 reads CASSIRQGNRAGELFF. CDR3 in DNA: TGTGCCAGCAGCATTCGACAGGGGAACAGGGCCGGGGAGCTGTTTTTT.